The sequence of this TCR beta chain was determined in a study of T cell responses to AZD1222 COVID-19 vaccine (dated by TCRdb to the early 2020s). For the wider study: AZD1222 recipients whose second dose came at about 4 weeks and those whose second dose came at about 12 weeks were combined into one group, since spike-specific TCR depth and breadth did not differ between the two schedules. Enrollment into the trials was organized by age into subgroups of 18-55, 56-69 and 70-plus years, and those subgroups contained approximately 150, 30 and 60 TCR-sequenced participants, respectively. A total of about 240 trial participants underwent TCR sequencing, of whom about 200 received two doses of AZD1222 and 26 received two doses of the MenACWY control vaccine.

Regarding this clone: The target of this receptor is not known. One base away there is no much larger clone; base qualities are not given.

The CDR3 regions of human TCRbeta chains were analyzed by immunosequencing. The published analysis was carried out like this. Repertoire TCRs were checked for matches against a reference library of SARS-CoV-2-specific TCRs that had been generated using the MIRA antigen-specificity platform. Breadth was defined as the fraction of unique TCRs that were SARS-CoV-2-associated, and depth was defined as the fraction of total T cells that were SARS-CoV-2-associated. Using the MIRA data, each spike-specific TCR was mapped to the spike region that the TCR reacts to and placed in a CD4 or CD8 class. Log10-transformed breadth and depth values were compared by one-way ANOVA with Sidak's multiple comparisons tests. As stored in TCRdb, this immuneACCESS dataset retains in-frame rearrangements with V and J assigned. A fraction of the clones does not appear; measured against another copy, unresolved V genes explain less than half of the discrepancy, and the remainder lacks a known reason. That table gives V, J and clone size, and the DNA gave D and trimming. The sample has 150,000 to 200,000 clones on record, just under 95% of them singletons. Over 0.7% of the sample comes from the top ten.

The time point label for this specimen denotes: baseline before first vaccination. Vaccinee samples were obtained from the UK trials COV001 and COV002, which included a single-blind randomized controlled phase 2/3 trial of AZD1222 (ChAdOx1 nCoV-19) in healthy adults. For TCRbeta chain sequencing, PBMC samples were collected from trial participants at day 0 and at day 28 after the second dose. Study-level results and caveats: The 56-69-year group was small, and its depth increase did not reach significance, likely because of low power. Spike-specific TCR breadth and depth rose significantly after two AZD1222 doses compared with day 0 and with MenACWY recipients. Conclusions about previously exposed vaccinees are limited because only six or seven AZD1222 recipients were SARS-CoV-2 seropositive at baseline. Most participants were white British and females outnumbered males, and the authors suggested that clonal diversity may have been underestimated. Because no day 14 peak-response samples were available, repertoires were characterized only after the peak T cell response. Epitopes outside the regions mutated in the B.1.351 and B.1.1.7 variants were reportedly recognized by nearly half of the unique spike-specific TCRs. Vaccine-associated CD4 TCRs spanned the whole spike protein, with dominant responses in regions 160-218 and 743-854.

CDR1 and CDR2 (KGHDR, SFDVKD) derive from the germline V gene. V lost 4 bases and J lost 5 bases, and the count of bases not matched to a germline gene is 10. The CDR3 numbers 16 residues from cysteine through phenylalanine. Left in the record is the CDR3 DNA by itself, 48 bases read in frame from the first base. Material: peripheral blood, obtained on day 0 of AZD1222 vaccination. The chain joins TRBV24-1 to TRBJ2-5; TRBD2 agrees with 9 junctional bases. The receptor was isolated from an adult in good health. The CDR3 amino acid sequence is: CATSDPSGGLMETQYF. Read as DNA, the sequence is TGTGCCACCAGTGACCCAAGCGGGGGGCTCATGGAGACCCAGTACTTC.